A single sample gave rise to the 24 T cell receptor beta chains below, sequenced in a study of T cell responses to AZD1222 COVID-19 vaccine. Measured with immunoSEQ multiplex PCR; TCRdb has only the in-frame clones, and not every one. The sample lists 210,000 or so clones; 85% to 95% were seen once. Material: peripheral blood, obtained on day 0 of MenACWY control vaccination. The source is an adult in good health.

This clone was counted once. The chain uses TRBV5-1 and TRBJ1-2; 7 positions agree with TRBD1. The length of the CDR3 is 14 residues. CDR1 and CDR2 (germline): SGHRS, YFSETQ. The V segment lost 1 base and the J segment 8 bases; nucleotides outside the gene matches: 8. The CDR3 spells CASSLHRDSGGYTF. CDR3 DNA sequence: TGCGCCAGCAGCTTGCACCGGGACAGCGGCGGCTACACCTTC.

CDR3 DNA: TGTGCCAGCAGCCCCCGTACAGGGAGCAATCAGCCCCAGCATTTT. Amino acids: CASSPRTGSNQPQHF. This sequence joins TRBV9 and TRBJ1-5; D possibly corresponds to TRBD1 (6 bases). Germline assignment: CDR1 SGDLS and CDR2 YYNGEE. V lost 4 bases and J lost 1, with 12 bases in between. The CDR3 consists of 15 residues.

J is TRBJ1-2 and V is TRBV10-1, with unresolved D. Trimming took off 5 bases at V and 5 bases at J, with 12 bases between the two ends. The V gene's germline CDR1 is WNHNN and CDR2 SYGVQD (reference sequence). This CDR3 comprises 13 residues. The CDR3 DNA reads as TGCGCCAGCAGTCCCCACGAAATTTATGGCTACACCTTC. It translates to CASSPHEIYGYTF.

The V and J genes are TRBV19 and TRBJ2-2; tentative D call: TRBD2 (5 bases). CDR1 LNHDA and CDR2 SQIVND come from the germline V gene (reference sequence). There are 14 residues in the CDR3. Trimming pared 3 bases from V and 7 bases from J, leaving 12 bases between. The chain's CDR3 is CASSIGLALGELFF. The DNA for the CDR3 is TGTGCCAGTAGTATCGGCCTAGCACTCGGGGAGCTGTTTTTT.

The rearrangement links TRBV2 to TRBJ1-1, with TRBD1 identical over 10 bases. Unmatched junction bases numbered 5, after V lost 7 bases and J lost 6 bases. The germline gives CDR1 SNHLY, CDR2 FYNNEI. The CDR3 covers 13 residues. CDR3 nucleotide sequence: TGTGCCAGCAAACGGGACAGGGGTCCTGAAGCTTTCTTT. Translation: CASKRDRGPEAFF. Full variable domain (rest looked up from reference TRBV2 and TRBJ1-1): EPEVTQTPSHQVTQMGQEVILRCVPISNHLYFYWYRQILGQKVEFLVSFYNNEISEKSEIFDDQFSVERPDGSNFTLKIRSTKLEDSAMYFCASKRDRGPEAFFGQGTRLTVV.

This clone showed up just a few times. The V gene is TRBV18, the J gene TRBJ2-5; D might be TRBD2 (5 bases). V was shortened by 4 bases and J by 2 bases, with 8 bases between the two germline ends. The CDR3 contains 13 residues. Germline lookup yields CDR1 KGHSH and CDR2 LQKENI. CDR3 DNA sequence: TGTGCCAGCTCACGCGGGCTACAAGAGACCCAGTACTTC. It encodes CASSRGLQETQYF.

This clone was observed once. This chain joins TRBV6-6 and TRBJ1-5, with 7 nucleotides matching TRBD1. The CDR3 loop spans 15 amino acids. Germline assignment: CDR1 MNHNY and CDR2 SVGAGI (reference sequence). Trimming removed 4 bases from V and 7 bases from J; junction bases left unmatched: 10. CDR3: CASSSRQGQGQPQHF. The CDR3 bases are TGTGCCAGCAGTTCCCGACAGGGCCAGGGACAGCCCCAGCATTTT.

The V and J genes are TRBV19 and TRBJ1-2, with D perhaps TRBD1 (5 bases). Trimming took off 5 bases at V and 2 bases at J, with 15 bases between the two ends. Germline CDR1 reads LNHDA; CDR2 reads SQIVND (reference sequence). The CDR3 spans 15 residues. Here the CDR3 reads CASSDSGQPNYGYTF. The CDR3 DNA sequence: TGTGCCAGTAGTGACTCGGGGCAGCCAAACTATGGCTACACCTTC.

Here the CDR3 reads CASSLDLLAGNTGELFF. The CDR3, as DNA: TGTGCCAGCAGCTTAGACCTCTTAGCGGGGAACACCGGGGAGCTGTTTTTT. The V and J genes are TRBV11-2 and TRBJ2-2, with 7 positions matching TRBD2. The CDR3 has 17 residues. Germline V gene sequence: CDR1 SGHAT, CDR2 FQNNGV. V dropped 0 bases and J dropped 1; count of bases not matched to a gene: 5.

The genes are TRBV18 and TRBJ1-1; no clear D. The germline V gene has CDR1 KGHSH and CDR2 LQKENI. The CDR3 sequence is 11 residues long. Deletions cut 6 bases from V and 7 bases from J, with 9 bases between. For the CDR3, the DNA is TGTGCCAGCTCCTCTGGACTTGAAGCTTTCTTT. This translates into CASSSGLEAFF.

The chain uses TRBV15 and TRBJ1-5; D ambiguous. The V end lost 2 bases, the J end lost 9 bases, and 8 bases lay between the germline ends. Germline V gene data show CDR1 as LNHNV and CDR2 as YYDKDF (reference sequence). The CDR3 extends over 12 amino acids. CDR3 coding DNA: TGTGCCACCAGCAGACCTATGAGGCCCCAGCATTTT. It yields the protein CATSRPMRPQHF.

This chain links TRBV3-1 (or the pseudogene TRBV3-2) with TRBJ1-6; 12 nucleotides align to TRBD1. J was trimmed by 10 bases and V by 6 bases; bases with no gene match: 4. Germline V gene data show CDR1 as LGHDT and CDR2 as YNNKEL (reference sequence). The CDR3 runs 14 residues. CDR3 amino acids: CASSSGQGASPLHF. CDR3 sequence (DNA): TGTGCCAGCAGTTCGGGACAGGGGGCGTCACCCCTCCACTTT.

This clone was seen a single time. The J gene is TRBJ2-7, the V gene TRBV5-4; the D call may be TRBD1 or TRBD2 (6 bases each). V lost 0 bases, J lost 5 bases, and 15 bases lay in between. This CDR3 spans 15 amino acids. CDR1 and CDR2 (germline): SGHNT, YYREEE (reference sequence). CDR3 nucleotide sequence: TGTGCCAGCAGCTTGGGGGGGGCTAGGGGCCACGAGCAGTACTTC. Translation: CASSLGGARGHEQYF. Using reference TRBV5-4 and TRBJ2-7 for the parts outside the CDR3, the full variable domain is ETGVTQSPTHLIKTRGQQVTLRCSSQSGHNTVSWYQQALGQGPQFIFQYYREEENGRGNFPPRFSGLQFPNYSSELNVNALELDDSALYLCASSLGGARGHEQYFGPGTRLTVT.

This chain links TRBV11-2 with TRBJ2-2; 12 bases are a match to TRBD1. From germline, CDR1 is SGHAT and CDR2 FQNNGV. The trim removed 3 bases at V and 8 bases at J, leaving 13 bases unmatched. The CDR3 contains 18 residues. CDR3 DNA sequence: TGTGCCAGCAGCTTCACCTGGGACAGGGGGCGGGTTTATGGGGAGCTGTTTTTT. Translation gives CASSFTWDRGRVYGELFF.

DNA for the CDR3: TGTGCCAGCAGCTTAGGCCAAGGATTAGATGGCTACACCTTC. Protein product: CASSLGQGLDGYTF. The chain is built from TRBV7-9 and TRBJ1-2, with unresolved D. CDR3 length: 14 amino acids. CDR1 SEHNR and CDR2 FQNEAQ come from the germline V gene (reference sequence). The germline V and J ends were trimmed by 1 base and 6 bases, with 12 bases remaining between them.

CDR3 in amino acids: CASSLASGTTNYGYTF. Written as DNA, the CDR3 is TGCGCCAGCAGCTTGGCGTCGGGGACAACTAACTATGGCTACACCTTC. V and J are TRBV5-1 and TRBJ1-2, with D possibly matching TRBD1 (6 bases). This CDR3 comprises 16 residues. From germline, CDR1 is SGHRS and CDR2 YFSETQ. The ends were cut back, 0 bases at V and 0 bases at J, with 12 bases in the middle.

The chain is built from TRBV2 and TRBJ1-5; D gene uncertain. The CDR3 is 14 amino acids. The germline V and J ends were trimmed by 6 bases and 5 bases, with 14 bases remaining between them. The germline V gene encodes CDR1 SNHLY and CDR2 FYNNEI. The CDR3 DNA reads TGTGCCAGCAGCGAGCGGTCCCAATATCAGCCCCAGCATTTT. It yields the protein CASSERSQYQPQHF.

In DNA form, the CDR3 reads TGTGCCAGCAGCTTAGTAGGCTGGGGAGGGGGAACCGGGGAGCTGTTTTTT. Translation gives CASSLVGWGGGTGELFF. The V call is TRBV7-2, the J call TRBJ2-2; TRBD2 is a possible D gene (7 bases). Trimming stripped 1 base from V and 5 bases from J, with 17 bases between. The CDR3 contains 17 residues. The germline CDR1 and CDR2 sequences are SGHTA and FQGNSA.

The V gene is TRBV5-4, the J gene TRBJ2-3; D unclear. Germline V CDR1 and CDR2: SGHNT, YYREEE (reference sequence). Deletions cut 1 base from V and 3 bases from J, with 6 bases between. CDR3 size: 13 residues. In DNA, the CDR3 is TGTGCCAGCAGCTTGAAGCTAACAGATACGCAGTATTTT. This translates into CASSLKLTDTQYF.

The DNA for the CDR3 is TGTGCCAGTAGTATCGGGACAGGGGGCAAAGGTGGCTACACCTTC. This codes for CASSIGTGGKGGYTF. The chain recombines TRBV19 with TRBJ1-2; 12 bases map to TRBD1. The CDR3 is 15 amino acids. Germline-derived CDR1 and CDR2 are LNHDA and SQIVND (reference sequence). J was trimmed by 7 bases and V by 3 bases; bases with no gene match: 6.

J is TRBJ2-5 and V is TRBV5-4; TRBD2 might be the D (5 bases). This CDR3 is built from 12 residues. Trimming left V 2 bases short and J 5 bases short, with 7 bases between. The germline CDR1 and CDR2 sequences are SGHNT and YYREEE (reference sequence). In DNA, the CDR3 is TGTGCCAGCAGCTTTGGCGGGGAGACCCAGTACTTC. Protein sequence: CASSFGGETQYF.

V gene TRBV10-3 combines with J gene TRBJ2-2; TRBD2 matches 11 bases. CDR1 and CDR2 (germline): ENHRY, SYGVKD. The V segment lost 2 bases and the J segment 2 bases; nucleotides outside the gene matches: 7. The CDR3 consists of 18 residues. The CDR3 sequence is CAISEVLAGGLNTGELFF. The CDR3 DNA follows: TGTGCCATCAGTGAGGTTCTAGCGGGGGGCCTTAACACCGGGGAGCTGTTTTTT.

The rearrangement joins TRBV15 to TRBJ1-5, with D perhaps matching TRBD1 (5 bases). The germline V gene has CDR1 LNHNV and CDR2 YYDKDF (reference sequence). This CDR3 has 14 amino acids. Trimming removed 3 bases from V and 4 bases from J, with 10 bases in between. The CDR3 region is CATSSRDGNQPQHF. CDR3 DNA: TGTGCCACCAGCAGCCGGGACGGTAATCAGCCCCAGCATTTT.

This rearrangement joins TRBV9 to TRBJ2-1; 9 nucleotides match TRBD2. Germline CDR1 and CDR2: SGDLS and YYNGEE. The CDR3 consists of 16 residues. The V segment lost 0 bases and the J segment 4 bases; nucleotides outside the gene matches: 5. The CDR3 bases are TGTGCCAGCAGCGTAGGAATCAGCGGGGGGTACAATGAGCAGTTCTTC. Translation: CASSVGISGGYNEQFF.